One sample yielded the 23 T cell receptor beta chains listed below, sequenced in a study of identical twins. TCRdb re-analysed the 5' RACE reads in MiXCR, keeping a single row per CDR3 protein. The table shows 450,000 to 650,000 distinct CDR3 sequences, with approximately 16% occurring only once. This sample was also put to use in a study of yellow fever vaccine responses in identical twins.

Input material: CD4+ T cells sorted from blood. These receptors all come from a woman under 30 in good health.

The table lists this clonotype with a few counts. V and J are TRBV2 and TRBJ2-2; maybe TRBD1 (5 bases). Germline V gene data show CDR1 as SNHLY and CDR2 as FYNNEI. Trimming pared 7 bases from V and 4 bases from J, leaving 16 bases between. The CDR3 is 15 residues long. Here the CDR3 reads CASTGLTSVTGELFF. In DNA, the CDR3 is TGTGCCAGCACAGGGTTGACGTCGGTCACCGGGGAGCTGTTTTTT.

The J gene is TRBJ2-1, the V gene TRBV6-5; D is uncertain. Germline assignment: CDR1 MNHEY and CDR2 SVGAGI. The CDR3 is 17 amino acids. The V end was cut by 0 bases, the J end by 3 bases, with 15 bases between. CDR3 protein: CASSYSLSSLGYNEQFF. The CDR3 bases are TGTGCCAGCAGTTACTCCCTCAGTTCTTTAGGCTACAATGAGCAGTTCTTC.

This clonotype has just a few counts. For the CDR3, the DNA is TGTGCCAGCAGCCTCCGCCAGGAGATGTTCTTC. Encoded protein: CASSLRQEMFF. The chain joins TRBV7-9 to TRBJ2-1; D not certain. CDR3 length: 11 amino acids. Trimming removed 5 bases from V and 15 bases from J, with 14 bases in between. Germline loops: CDR1 SEHNR, CDR2 FQNEAQ (reference sequence).

This clonotype came up a few times. This chain connects TRBV18 to TRBJ2-5; 11 nucleotides line up with TRBD2. Per the germline V gene, CDR1 is KGHSH and CDR2 is LQKENI. Trimming cost V 1 base and J 4 bases; bases outside gene matches: 5. This CDR3 has 16 amino acids. The CDR3 DNA is TGTGCCAGCTCACCACTAGCGGGAGGGCCAACAGAGACCCAGTACTTC. Translation: CASSPLAGGPTETQYF.

Ten or more counts support this clonotype. V and J are TRBV20-1 and TRBJ1-4; no reliable D call. Germline loops: CDR1 DFQATT, CDR2 SNEGSKA (reference sequence). Trimming pared 6 bases from V and 6 bases from J, leaving 8 bases between. The CDR3 length is 11 residues. The CDR3 region has the DNA TGCAGTGCCGGGGTCGATGAAAAACTGTTTTTT. Encoded protein: CSAGVDEKLFF.

The chain joins TRBV24-1 to TRBJ2-4, with D unclear. Trimming shortened V by 9 bases and J by 0 bases, and 11 bases separated the two germline ends. CDR3 size: 14 residues. Germline V gene sequence: CDR1 KGHDR, CDR2 SFDVKD. The CDR3: CATHGQLAKNIQYF. In nucleotides, the CDR3 is TGTGCCACCCATGGGCAACTAGCCAAAAACATTCAGTACTTC.

The chain uses TRBV11-2 and TRBJ1-5; D is undetermined. This CDR3 is built from 17 residues. V shed 2 bases and J shed 0 bases, with 14 bases lying between them. Per germline, CDR1 SGHAT and CDR2 FQNNGV. The CDR3 reads CASSLRSGQNSNQPQHF. The CDR3 DNA sequence: TGTGCCAGCAGCTTAAGATCCGGGCAGAATAGCAATCAGCCCCAGCATTTT.

The V gene is TRBV5-1, the J gene TRBJ2-4; D ambiguous. Between the trimmed V and J ends, which lost 4 bases and 3 bases, there was a span of 11 bases. This CDR3 is built from 14 residues. Germline V lookup: CDR1 SGHRS, CDR2 YFSETQ. CDR3 DNA sequence: TGCGCCAGCAGCCTGGGCGAAGACAAAAACATTCAGTACTTC. This translates into CASSLGEDKNIQYF.

This clonotype occurred a few times. J is TRBJ1-1 and V is TRBV7-9, with D possibly matching TRBD1 (6 bases). Trimming took off 5 bases at V and 0 bases at J, with 10 bases between the two ends. From germline, CDR1 is SEHNR and CDR2 FQNEAQ (reference sequence). This CDR3 contains 14 residues. CDR3 coding DNA: TGTGCCAGCAGCAAGGACAGACTGAACACTGAAGCTTTCTTT. It specifies CASSKDRLNTEAFF. Complete variable domain (other parts from reference TRBV7-9 and TRBJ1-1): DTGVSQNPRHKITKRGQNVTFRCDPISEHNRLYWYRQTLGQGPEFLTYFQNEAQLEKSRLLSDRFSAERPKGSFSTLEIQRTEQGDSAMYLCASSKDRLNTEAFFGQGTRLTVV.

This sequence joins TRBV2 and TRBJ2-7, with D possibly matching TRBD1 (5 bases). The germline gives CDR1 SNHLY, CDR2 FYNNEI. The CDR3 runs 15 residues. V dropped 6 bases and J dropped 2 bases, with 17 bases sitting between them. CDR3 bases: TGTGCCAGCAGCGACAGCAAAGGAACCACCTACGAGCAGTACTTC. This gives the protein CASSDSKGTTYEQYF.

The CDR3: CASSTGVSSYNEQFF. The CDR3, as DNA: TGTGCCAGCAGCACAGGGGTCTCCTCCTACAATGAGCAGTTCTTC. This sequence joins TRBV7-9 and TRBJ2-1, with 7 bases fitting TRBD1. Germline V gene lookup returns CDR1 SEHNR and CDR2 FQNEAQ (reference sequence). V dropped 5 bases and J dropped 0; count of bases not matched to a gene: 4. There are 15 residues in the CDR3.

The table lists this clonotype with a few counts. V usage is TRBV27 and J usage is TRBJ1-1; D is unclear. Germline V lookup: CDR1 MNHEY, CDR2 SMNVEV (reference sequence). CDR3 length equals 14 residues. V shed 3 bases and J shed 2 bases, with 10 bases lying between them. The CDR3 loop reads CASSFRAINTEAFF. The CDR3 bases are TGTGCCAGCAGTTTTCGGGCCATAAACACTGAAGCTTTCTTT.

The rearrangement joins TRBV5-1 to TRBJ2-7; D may be TRBD2 (5 bases). Per the germline V gene, CDR1 is SGHRS and CDR2 is YFSETQ. This CDR3 contains 14 residues. Trimming removed 4 bases at V and 3 bases at J, with 14 bases between. CDR3 region: CASSAAGSSYEQYV. CDR3 coding DNA: TGCGCCAGCAGCGCCGCGGGCAGCAGCTACGAGCAGTACGTC.

This clonotype was picked up a small number of times. The rearrangement uses TRBV12-3 or TRBV12-4 and TRBJ1-2; D ambiguous. The CDR3 runs 13 residues. With 3 bases removed from V and 0 bases from J, the gap between germline ends came to 5 bases. CDR3: CASSFRANYGYTF. The CDR3 bases are TGTGCCAGCAGTTTCCGAGCTAACTATGGCTACACCTTC.

This clonotype was counted a few times. The V and J genes are TRBV11-2 and TRBJ1-1; D may be TRBD1 (6 bases). Trimming took off 3 bases at V and 7 bases at J, with 33 bases between the two ends. The CDR3 contains 20 residues. CDR1 SGHAT and CDR2 FQNNGV come from the germline V gene. The chain's CDR3 is CASSFLRGGFFKGVGGEAFF. The CDR3 DNA follows: TGTGCCAGCAGCTTCCTTAGGGGGGGTTTCTTTAAGGGGGTCGGAGGTGAAGCTTTCTTT.

This clonotype was seen repeatedly, ten times or more. This chain joins TRBV5-6 and TRBJ1-1; no clear D. Germline assignment: CDR1 SGHDT and CDR2 YYEEEE. The CDR3 has 15 residues. V lost 6 bases, J lost 1 base, and 16 bases lay in between. Written as DNA, the CDR3 is TGTGCCAGCACCCGTTTCCAGATCCAGAACACTGAAGCTTTCTTT. This translates into CASTRFQIQNTEAFF. Full variable domain (rest looked up from reference TRBV5-6 and TRBJ1-1): DAGVTQSPTHLIKTRGQQVTLRCSPKSGHDTVSWYQQALGQGPQFIFQYYEEEERQRGNFPDRFSGHQFPNYSSELNVNALLLGDSALYLCASTRFQIQNTEAFFGQGTRLTVV.

The V gene is TRBV7-7, the J gene TRBJ2-5, with D unclear. Germline V lookup: CDR1 SSHAT, CDR2 FNYEAQ (reference sequence). V was pared by 5 bases and J by 4 bases, with 14 bases between. This CDR3 region has 14 residues. CDR3 bases: TGTGCCAGCAGCGAGTCGGGCCAAGGAGAGACCCAGTACTTC. Translated: CASSESGQGETQYF.

The chain joins TRBV2 to TRBJ2-1; D uncertain. The length of the CDR3 is 16 residues. The germline gives CDR1 SNHLY, CDR2 FYNNEI. The V end lost 3 bases, the J end lost 7 bases, and 19 bases lay between the germline ends. The CDR3 loop reads CASSDKAVPTENEQFF. The CDR3 DNA is TGTGCCAGCAGTGATAAGGCGGTCCCAACGGAGAATGAGCAGTTCTTC.

In this sample, this clonotype turned up a few times. This chain connects TRBV27 to TRBJ2-7, with 9 bases lining up with TRBD1. The CDR3 loop spans 13 amino acids. The V gene's germline CDR1 is MNHEY and CDR2 SMNVEV (reference sequence). V gave up 6 bases and J gave up 11 bases; unmatched junction bases: 11. This CDR3 is CASRKSGQGIEYV. CDR3 nucleotide sequence: TGTGCCAGCAGAAAATCGGGACAGGGAATTGAGTACGTC.

This clonotype occurred many times. The chain combines TRBV12-3 or TRBV12-4 with TRBJ2-7, with 12 bases fitting TRBD2. The J segment lost 2 bases and the V segment lost 0 bases, leaving 2 bases of the junction unmatched. The CDR3 loop spans 16 amino acids. CDR3 protein: CASSLAWTSGAYEQYF. The CDR3 DNA reads TGTGCCAGCAGTTTAGCATGGACTAGCGGGGCCTACGAGCAGTACTTC.

This clonotype has a handful of counts. This rearrangement joins TRBV28 to TRBJ1-5; tentative D call: TRBD1 (5 bases). The ends were cut back, 3 bases at V and 7 bases at J, with 13 bases in the middle. This CDR3 spans 14 amino acids. The germline CDR1 and CDR2 sequences are MDHEN and SYDVKM. DNA of the CDR3: TGTGCCAGCAGTTTTTCAGGACAATGGCAGCCCCAGCATTTT. Translating gives CASSFSGQWQPQHF.

V is TRBV12-3 or TRBV12-4 and J is TRBJ2-1, with D possibly being TRBD1 or TRBD2 (5 bases each). The CDR3 totals 17 residues. V was cut by 6 bases and J by 3 bases, with 21 bases left in between. The CDR3 DNA sequence: TGTGCCAGCAGAAACCGGGACCTTCGAACAAGCTACAATGAGCAGTTCTTC. The encoded protein is CASRNRDLRTSYNEQFF.

This clonotype was observed a handful of times. The genes are TRBV6-1 and TRBJ2-1, with a tentative D call TRBD2 (6 bases). Germline V lookup: CDR1 MNHNS, CDR2 SASEGT. V gave up 5 bases and J gave up 5 bases, with 10 bases separating them. CDR3 length: 13 amino acids. The CDR3 is CASSQGLHNEQFF. In DNA, the CDR3 is TGTGCCAGCAGTCAGGGACTCCACAATGAGCAGTTCTTC.